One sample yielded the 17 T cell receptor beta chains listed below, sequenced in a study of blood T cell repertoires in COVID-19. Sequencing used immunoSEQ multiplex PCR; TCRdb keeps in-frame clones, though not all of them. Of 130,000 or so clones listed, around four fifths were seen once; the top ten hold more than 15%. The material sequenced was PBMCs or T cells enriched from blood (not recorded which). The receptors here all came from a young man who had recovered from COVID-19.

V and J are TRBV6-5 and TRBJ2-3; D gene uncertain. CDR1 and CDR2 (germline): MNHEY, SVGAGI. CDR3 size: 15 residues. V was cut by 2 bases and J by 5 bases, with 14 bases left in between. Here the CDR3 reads CASSYDGIGGDTQYF. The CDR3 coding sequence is TGTGCCAGCAGTTACGATGGCATTGGTGGAGATACGCAGTATTTT.

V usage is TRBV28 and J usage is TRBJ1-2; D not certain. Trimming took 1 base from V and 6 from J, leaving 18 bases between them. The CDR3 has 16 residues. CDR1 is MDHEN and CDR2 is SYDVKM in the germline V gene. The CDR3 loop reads CASSLFAPFEKNGYTF. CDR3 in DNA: TGTGCCAGCAGTTTATTTGCCCCTTTTGAGAAGAATGGCTACACCTTC.

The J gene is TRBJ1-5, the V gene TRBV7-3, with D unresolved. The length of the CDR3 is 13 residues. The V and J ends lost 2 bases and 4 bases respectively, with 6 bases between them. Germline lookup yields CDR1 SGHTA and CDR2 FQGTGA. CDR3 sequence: CASSLWQNQPQHF. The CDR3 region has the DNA TGTGCCAGCAGCTTATGGCAAAATCAGCCCCAGCATTTT.

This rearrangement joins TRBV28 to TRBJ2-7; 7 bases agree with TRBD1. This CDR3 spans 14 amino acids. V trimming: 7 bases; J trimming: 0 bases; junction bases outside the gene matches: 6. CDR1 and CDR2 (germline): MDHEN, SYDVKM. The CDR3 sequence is CASIQGDDSYEQYF. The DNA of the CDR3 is TGTGCCAGCATCCAGGGGGATGACTCCTACGAGCAGTACTTC.

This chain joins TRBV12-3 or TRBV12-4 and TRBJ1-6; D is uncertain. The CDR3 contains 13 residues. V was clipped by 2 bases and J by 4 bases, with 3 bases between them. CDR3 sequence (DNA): TGTGCCAGCAGTTTACTGTATAATTCACCCCTCCACTTT. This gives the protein CASSLLYNSPLHF.

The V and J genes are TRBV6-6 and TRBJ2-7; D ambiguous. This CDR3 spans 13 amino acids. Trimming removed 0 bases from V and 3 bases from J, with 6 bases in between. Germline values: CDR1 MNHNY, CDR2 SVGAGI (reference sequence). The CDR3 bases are TGTGCCAGCAGTTACTCCCAGATCTACGAGCAGTACGTC. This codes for CASSYSQIYEQYV.

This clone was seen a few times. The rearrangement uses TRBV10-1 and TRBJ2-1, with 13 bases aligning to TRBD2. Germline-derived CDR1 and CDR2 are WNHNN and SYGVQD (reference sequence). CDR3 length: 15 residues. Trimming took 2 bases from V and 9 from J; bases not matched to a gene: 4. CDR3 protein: CASSEGTSGTREQFF. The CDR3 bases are TGCGCCAGCAGTGAGGGGACTAGCGGGACCCGTGAGCAGTTCTTC.

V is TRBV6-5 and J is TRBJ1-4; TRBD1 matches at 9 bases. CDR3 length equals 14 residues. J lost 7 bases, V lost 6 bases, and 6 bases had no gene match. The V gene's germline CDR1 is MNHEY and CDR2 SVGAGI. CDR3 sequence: CASSSGTGSEKLFF. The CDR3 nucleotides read TGTGCCAGCAGCTCCGGGACAGGGAGTGAAAAACTGTTTTTT.

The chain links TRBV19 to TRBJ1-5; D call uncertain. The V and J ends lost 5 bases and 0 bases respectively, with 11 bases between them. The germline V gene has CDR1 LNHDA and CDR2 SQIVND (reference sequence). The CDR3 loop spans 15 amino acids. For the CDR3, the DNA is TGTGCCAGTAGTCCCCGGGGTAGTAGCAATCAGCCCCAGCATTTT. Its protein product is CASSPRGSSNQPQHF. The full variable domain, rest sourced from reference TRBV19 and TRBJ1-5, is DGGITQSPKYLFRKEGQNVTLSCEQNLNHDAMYWYRQDPGQGLRLIYYSQIVNDFQKGDIAEGYSVSREKKESFPLTVTSAQKNPTAFYLCASSPRGSSNQPQHFGDGTRLSIL.

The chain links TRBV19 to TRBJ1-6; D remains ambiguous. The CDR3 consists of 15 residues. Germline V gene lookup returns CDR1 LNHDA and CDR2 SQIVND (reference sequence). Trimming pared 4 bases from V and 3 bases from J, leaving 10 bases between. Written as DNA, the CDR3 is TGTGCCAGTAGTACAGAGGAGGGCTATAATTCACCCCTCCACTTT. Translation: CASSTEEGYNSPLHF.

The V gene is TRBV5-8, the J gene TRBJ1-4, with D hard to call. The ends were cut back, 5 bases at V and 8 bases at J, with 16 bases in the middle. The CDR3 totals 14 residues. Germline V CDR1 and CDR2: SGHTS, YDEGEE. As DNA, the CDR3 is TGTGCCAGCAGGCTGGCATGGAGGGAAGAAAAACTGTTTTTT. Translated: CASRLAWREEKLFF.

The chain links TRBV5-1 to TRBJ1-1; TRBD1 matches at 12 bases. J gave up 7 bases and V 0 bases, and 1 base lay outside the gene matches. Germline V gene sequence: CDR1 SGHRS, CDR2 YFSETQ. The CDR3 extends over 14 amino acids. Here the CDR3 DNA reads TGCGCCAGCAGCTTGGGGGACAGGGGGCTTGAAGCTTTCTTT. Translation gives CASSLGDRGLEAFF.

The CDR3 nucleotides read TGTGCCAGCAGCTTGTCTGTTAGCGGGAACACCGGGGAGCTGTTTTTT. Translated: CASSLSVSGNTGELFF. The chain has TRBV5-4 and TRBJ2-2; TRBD2 might be the D (6 bases). Germline lookup yields CDR1 SGHNT and CDR2 YYREEE (reference sequence). The CDR3 is 16 residues long. Trimming pared 1 base from V and 1 base from J, leaving 11 bases between.

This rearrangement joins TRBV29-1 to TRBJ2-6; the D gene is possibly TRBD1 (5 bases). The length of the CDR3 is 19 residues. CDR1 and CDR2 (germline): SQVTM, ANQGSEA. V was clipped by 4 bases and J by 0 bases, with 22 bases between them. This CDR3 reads CSVVWGDLASRSGANVLTF. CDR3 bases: TGCAGCGTTGTCTGGGGCGATTTGGCCAGCCGCTCTGGGGCCAACGTCCTGACTTTC. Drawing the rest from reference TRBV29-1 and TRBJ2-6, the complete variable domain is SAVISQKPSRDICQRGTSLTIQCQVDSQVTMMFWYRQQPGQSLTLIATANQGSEATYESGFVIDKFPISRPNLTFSTLTVSNMSPEDSSIYLCSVVWGDLASRSGANVLTFGAGSRLTVL.

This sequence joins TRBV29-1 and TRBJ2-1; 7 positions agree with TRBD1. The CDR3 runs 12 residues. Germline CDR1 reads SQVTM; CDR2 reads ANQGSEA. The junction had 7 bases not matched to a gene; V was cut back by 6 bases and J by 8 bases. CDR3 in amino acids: CSVAQGVDEQFF. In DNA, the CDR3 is TGCAGCGTAGCCCAGGGGGTTGATGAGCAGTTCTTC.

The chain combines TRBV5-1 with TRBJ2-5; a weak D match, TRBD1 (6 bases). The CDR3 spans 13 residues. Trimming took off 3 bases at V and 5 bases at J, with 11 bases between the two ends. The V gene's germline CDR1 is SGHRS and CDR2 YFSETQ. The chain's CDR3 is CASSWNQGETQYF. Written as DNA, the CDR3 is TGCGCCAGCAGCTGGAACCAGGGGGAGACCCAGTACTTC.

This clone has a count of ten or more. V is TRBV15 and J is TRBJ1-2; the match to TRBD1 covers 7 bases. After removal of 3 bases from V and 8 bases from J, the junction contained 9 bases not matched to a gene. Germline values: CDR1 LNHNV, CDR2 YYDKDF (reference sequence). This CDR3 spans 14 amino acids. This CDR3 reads CATSRGTATDGYTF. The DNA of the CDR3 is TGTGCCACCAGCAGGGGGACAGCGACAGACGGCTACACCTTC.